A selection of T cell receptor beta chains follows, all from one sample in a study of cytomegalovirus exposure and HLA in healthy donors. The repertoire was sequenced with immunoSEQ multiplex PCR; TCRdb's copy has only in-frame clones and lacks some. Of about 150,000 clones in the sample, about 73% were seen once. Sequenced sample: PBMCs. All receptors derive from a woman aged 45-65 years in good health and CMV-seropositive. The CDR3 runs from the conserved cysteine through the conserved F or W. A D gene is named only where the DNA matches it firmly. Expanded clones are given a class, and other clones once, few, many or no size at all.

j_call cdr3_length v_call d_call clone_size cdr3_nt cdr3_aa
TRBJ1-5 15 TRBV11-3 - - TGTGCCAGCAGCTCCAGGGTCTCAAGCAATCAGCCCCAGCATTTT CASSSRVSSNQPQHF
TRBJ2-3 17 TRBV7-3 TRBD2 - TGTGCCAGCAGCTACGGACTAGCGGGGCCTAGCACAGATACGCAGTATTTT CASSYGLAGPSTDTQYF
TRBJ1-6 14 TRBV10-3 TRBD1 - TGTGCCATCGTTGAAGGGACAGTGAATTTACCCCTCCACTTT CAIVEGTVNLPLHF
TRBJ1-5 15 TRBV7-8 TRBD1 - TGTGCCAGCAGCTTAGGACAGGGGAAGAATCAGCCCCAGCATTTT CASSLGQGKNQPQHF
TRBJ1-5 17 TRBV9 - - TGTGCCAGCAGCGTAGCGATTTTAGCCCCCGGCGATCAGCCCCAGCATTTT CASSVAILAPGDQPQHF
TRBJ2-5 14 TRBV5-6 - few TGTGCCAGCAGCTGGAGCGGGTCAAGAGGGACCCAGTACTTC CASSWSGSRGTQYF
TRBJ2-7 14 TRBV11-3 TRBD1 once TGTGCCAGCAGCCCAGGGACAGGGACCTACGAGCAGTACTTC CASSPGTGTYEQYF
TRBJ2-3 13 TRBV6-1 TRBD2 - TGTGCTCTGGCGGGGGTAGGCACAGATACGCAGTATTTT CALAGVGTDTQYF
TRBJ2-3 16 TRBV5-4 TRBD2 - TGTGCCAGCAGCTTCCAACTAGCGGGGCGCACAGATACGCAGTATTTT CASSFQLAGRTDTQYF
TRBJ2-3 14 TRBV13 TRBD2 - TGTGCCAGCAGCTCGGGGGGGCCCTCAGATACGCAGTATTTT CASSSGGPSDTQYF
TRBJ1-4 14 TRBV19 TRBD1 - TGTGCCAGTAGCTCCGGGACAGGTCTAGCAAAACTGTTTTTT CASSSGTGLAKLFF
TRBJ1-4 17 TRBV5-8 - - TGTGCCAGCAGCGTACCTTTGGGGGCCGCAACTAATGAAAAACTGTTTTTT CASSVPLGAATNEKLFF
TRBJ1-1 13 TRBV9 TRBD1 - TGTGCCAGCAGCGGTAGCAGTAGCAGGGGGGCTTTCTTT CASSGSSSRGAFF
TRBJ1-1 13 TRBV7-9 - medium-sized TGTGCCAGCAGCTTACTGCGGGACGGTGAAGCTTTCTTT CASSLLRDGEAFF
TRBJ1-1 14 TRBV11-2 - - TGTGCCAGCAGCCCCATAAGGGGTGGGTCTGAAGCTTTCTTT CASSPIRGGSEAFF
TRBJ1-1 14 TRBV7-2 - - TGTGCCAGCAGCTTATCAGGGATGAACACTGAAGCTTTCTTT CASSLSGMNTEAFF
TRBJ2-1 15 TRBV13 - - TGTGCCAGCAGCTTAGAAGGGGGCTCCTACAATGAGCAGTTCTTC CASSLEGGSYNEQFF
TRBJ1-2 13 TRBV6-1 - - TGTGCCAGCAGTGAAGCGATCGGCTATGGCTACACCTTC CASSEAIGYGYTF
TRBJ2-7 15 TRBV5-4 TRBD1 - TGTGCCAGCGGGCAACAGGGGGCGGATTCGGGGGAGCAGTACTTC CASGQQGADSGEQYF
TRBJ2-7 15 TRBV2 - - TGTGCCAGCACCCATCCAGGGGACATTGGCTACGAGCAGTACTTC CASTHPGDIGYEQYF
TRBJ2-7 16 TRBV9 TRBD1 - TGTGCCAGCAGCGTAGGAGGACAGGAAGGCTCCTACGAGCAGTACTTC CASSVGGQEGSYEQYF
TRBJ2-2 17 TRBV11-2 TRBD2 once TGTGCCAGCAGCTTAGATTACGGCGGGGGGGCGGACGGGGAGCTGTTTTTT CASSLDYGGGADGELFF
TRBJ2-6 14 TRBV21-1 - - TGTGCCAGCAGCAAAGAAGCAGGGGCGAACGTCCTGACTTTC CASSKEAGANVLTF
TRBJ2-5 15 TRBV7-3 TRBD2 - TGTGCCAGCAGCTTTAGCGGGGGCCTCCAAGAGACCCAGTACTTC CASSFSGGLQETQYF
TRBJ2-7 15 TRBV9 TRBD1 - TGTGCCAGCAGCGTCAATACAGGGGGCAATTACGAGCAGTACTTC CASSVNTGGNYEQYF
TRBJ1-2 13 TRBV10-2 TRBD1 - TGCGCCAGCTGGGACAGGGCTAACTATGGCTACACCTTC CASWDRANYGYTF
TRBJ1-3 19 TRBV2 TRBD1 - TGTGCCAGCAGTTTAAGATCCCCCTCAGGACAGGGGGCTGGAAACACTATATATTTT CASSLRSPSGQGAGNTIYF
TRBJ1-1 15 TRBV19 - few TGTGCCAGTAGTTGGCAGGCACAGGGGAACACTGAAGCTTTCTTT CASSWQAQGNTEAFF
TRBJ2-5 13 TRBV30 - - TGTGCCTGGAGTCGAGGGTCGGGAGAGACCCAGTACTTC CAWSRGSGETQYF
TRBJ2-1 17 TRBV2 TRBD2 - TGTGCCAGCAGTGACCGGGTTAGCGGGGGGGGTTACAATGAGCAGTTCTTC CASSDRVSGGGYNEQFF
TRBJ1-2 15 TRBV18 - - TGTGCCAGCTCACCGAGGAGCGGTGAGGTAATTGGCTACACCTTC CASSPRSGEVIGYTF
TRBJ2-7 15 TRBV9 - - TGTGCCAGCAGCGTAGGAGGGGACTTTTCCTACGAGCAGTACTTC CASSVGGDFSYEQYF
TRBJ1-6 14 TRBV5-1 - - TGCGCCAGCAGCTTGGCAGGAGGCCCCGATCCCCTCCACTTT CASSLAGGPDPLHF
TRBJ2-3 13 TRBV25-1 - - TGTGCCAGCAGTGACCCCCCTCTGGATACGCAGTATTTT CASSDPPLDTQYF
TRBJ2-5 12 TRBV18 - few TGTGCCAGCTCACCAATCAGGGAGACCCAGTACTTC CASSPIRETQYF
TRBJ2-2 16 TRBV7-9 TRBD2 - TGTGCCAGCAGCCCTGCGGCGGGGGGGCGTAGCGGGGAGCTGTTTTTT CASSPAAGGRSGELFF
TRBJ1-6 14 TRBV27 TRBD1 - TGTGCCAGCAGCTTCCGGGACAGATACTCACCCCTCCACTTT CASSFRDRYSPLHF
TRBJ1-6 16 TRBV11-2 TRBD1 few TGTGCCAGCAGCTTAAGGACAGGGGGCAATGATTCACCCCTCCACTTT CASSLRTGGNDSPLHF
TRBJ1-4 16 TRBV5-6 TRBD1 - TGTGCCAGCAGCTTGAATTTGGGACAGACTAATGAAAAACTGTTTTTT CASSLNLGQTNEKLFF
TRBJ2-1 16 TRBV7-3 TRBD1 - TGTGCCAGCAGCCCCGGATGGCAGGGGGCCTTCAATGAGCAGTTCTTC CASSPGWQGAFNEQFF
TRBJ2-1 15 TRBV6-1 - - TGTGCCAGCAGTGCCGGGATCCTCTCCTACAATGAGCAGTTCTTC CASSAGILSYNEQFF
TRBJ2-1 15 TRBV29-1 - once TGCAGCGAGAGAACGGGGAGGGGGTCTTACAATGAGCAGTTCTTC CSERTGRGSYNEQFF
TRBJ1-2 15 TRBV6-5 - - TGTGCCAGCAGTTTGGGGGGGGCTGGCAACTATGGCTACACCTTC CASSLGGAGNYGYTF
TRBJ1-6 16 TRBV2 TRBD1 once TGTGCCAGCAGCGCTACCGGGACAGCATATAATTCACCCCTCCACTTT CASSATGTAYNSPLHF
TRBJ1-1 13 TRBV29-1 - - TGCAGCTCAAGCGGACGGATGAACACTGAAGCTTTCTTT CSSSGRMNTEAFF
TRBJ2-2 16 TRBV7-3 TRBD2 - TGTGCCAGCAGCCCCACGCGGGGGGGAAGGACCGGGGAGCTGTTTTTT CASSPTRGGRTGELFF
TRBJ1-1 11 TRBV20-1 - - TGCAGTACCATTGACACCCCTGAAGCTTTCTTT CSTIDTPEAFF